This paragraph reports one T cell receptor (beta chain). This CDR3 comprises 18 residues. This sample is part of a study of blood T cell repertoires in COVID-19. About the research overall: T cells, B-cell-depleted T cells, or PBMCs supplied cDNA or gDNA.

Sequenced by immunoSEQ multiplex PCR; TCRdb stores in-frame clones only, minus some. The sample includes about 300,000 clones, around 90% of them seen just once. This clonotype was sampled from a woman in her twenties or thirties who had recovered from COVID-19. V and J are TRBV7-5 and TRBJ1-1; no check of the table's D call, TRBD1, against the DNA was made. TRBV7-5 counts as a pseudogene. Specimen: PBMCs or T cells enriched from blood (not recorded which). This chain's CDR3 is CARSSTWDRGQLNTEAFF. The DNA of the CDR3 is TGTGCCAGAAGCTCAACATGGGACAGGGGGCAACTGAACACTGAAGCTTTCTTT.